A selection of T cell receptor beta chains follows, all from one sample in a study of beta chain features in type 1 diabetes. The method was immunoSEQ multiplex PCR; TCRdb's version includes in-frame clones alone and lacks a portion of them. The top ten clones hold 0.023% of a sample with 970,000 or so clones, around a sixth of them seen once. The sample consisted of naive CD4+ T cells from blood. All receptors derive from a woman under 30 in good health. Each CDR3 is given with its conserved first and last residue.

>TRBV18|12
CASSPTGYEQYF
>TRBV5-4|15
CASSQYSGSSDTQYF
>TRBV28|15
CASSILKRGNQPQHF
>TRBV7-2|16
CASSLSSRRSKETQYF
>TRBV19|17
CASSRGPSGSGTDTQYF
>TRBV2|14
CASSEQVSNQPQHF
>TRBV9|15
CASSVGATSYNEQFF
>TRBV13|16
CASSKRTGAGAGELFF
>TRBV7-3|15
CASSISGGGTGELFF
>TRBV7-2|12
CASSHIRAEQYF
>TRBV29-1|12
CSVGQGDYGYTF
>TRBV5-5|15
CASRSAGAHTGELFF
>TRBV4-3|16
CASSQDTRETYNEQFF
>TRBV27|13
CASSQAGGYEQYF
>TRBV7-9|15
CASSRWTTSTDTQYF
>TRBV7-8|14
CASSLGTSNQPQHF
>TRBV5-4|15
CASSLSSGIYNEQFF
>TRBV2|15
CASTVDRLSGSEQYF
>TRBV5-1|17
CASSHQRMGQGGNEQFF
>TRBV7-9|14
CASKGRAGVHEQYF
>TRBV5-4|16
CASSEGPMGWGNIQYF
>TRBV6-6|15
CASSYTIEWFNEQFF
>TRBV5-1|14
CASSLAEIPYGYTF
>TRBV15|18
CATSREIRTGMNTGELFF
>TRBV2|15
CASRPTQGFMSGLFF
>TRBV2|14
CASSERTGANVLTF
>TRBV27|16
CASRNWGSANTGELFF
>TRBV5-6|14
CASTRPTAQETQYF
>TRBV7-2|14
CASSAQGYTGELFF
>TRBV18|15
CASSPTTSEYNEQFF
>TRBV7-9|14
CASSFLGQRDEQFF
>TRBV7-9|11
CASSSQYEQYF
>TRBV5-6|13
CASSLDYYNEQFF
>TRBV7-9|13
CASSSVAGAEQFF
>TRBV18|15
CASSPGSDRTYEQYF
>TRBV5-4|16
CASSSDWTGIQETQYF
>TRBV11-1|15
CASSLARGLSYGQYF
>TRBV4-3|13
CASSQGLSYEQYF
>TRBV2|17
CASSGGSGLGGSYEQYF
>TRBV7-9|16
CASSRRASGSGDEQFF
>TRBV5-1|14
CASSPAGTGYEQYF